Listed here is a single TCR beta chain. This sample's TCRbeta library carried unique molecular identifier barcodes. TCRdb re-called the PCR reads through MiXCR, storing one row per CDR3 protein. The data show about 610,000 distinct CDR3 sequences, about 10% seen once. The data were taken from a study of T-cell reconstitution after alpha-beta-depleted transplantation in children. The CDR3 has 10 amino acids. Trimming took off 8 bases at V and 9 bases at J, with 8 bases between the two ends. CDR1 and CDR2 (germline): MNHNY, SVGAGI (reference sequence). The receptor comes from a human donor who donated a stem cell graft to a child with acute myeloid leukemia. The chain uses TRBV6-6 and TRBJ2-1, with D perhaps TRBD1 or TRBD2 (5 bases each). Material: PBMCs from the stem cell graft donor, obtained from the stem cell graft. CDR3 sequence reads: CASGTGEQFF. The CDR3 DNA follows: TGTGCCAGCGGGACCGGTGAGCAGTTCTTC.